Listed here are 12 T cell receptor beta chains from one sample, sequenced in a study of T cells in Graves' hyperthyroidism and ophthalmopathy. Using RNA transcripts as the source, TCR beta CDR3 regions were amplified. The HTBI primer set was used in a first-round RT-PCR of the TCR CDR3. One entry per CDR3 protein, called by TCRdb with MiXCR from the multiplex PCR reads. This sample carries about 95,000 distinct CDR3 sequences, around 37% of them seen once, and the ten largest clones take roughly 10%. Sequences were obtained from peripheral blood or thyroid tissue (not recorded which). Source of these receptors: a woman in her 30s with Graves' hyperthyroidism.

This clonotype was observed many times. The V gene is TRBV11-1, the J gene TRBJ2-7; 8 bases are shared with TRBD2. From germline, CDR1 is SGHAT and CDR2 FQDESV (reference sequence). The V and J ends lost 5 bases and 7 bases, in that order; junction bases with no gene match: 13. This CDR3 contains 15 residues. CDR3 sequence (DNA): TGTGCCAGCAGCCCCCGCGGGACTAGAGCGTTAGAGCAGTACTTC. As protein: CASSPRGTRALEQYF.

As for this clonotype: At one of its ends the junction is not consistent with the germline gene, which may arise from a read error. The chain joins TRBV9 to TRBJ2-5; D is possibly TRBD1 or TRBD2 (6 bases each). The CDR3 has 15 residues. Germline lookup yields CDR1 SGDLS and CDR2 YYNGEE. CDR3 protein: CAISVGGSRQETQYF. The CDR3 DNA reads as TGTGCCATCAGCGTAGGGGGGAGCAGGCAAGAGACCCAGTACTTC.

Many counts were recorded for this clonotype. J is TRBJ2-2 and V is TRBV10-2, with 7 bases aligning to TRBD2. Germline CDR1 WSHSY, CDR2 SAAADI. The V segment lost 4 bases and the J segment 5 bases; nucleotides outside the gene matches: 10. The CDR3 contains 16 residues. Written as DNA, the CDR3 is TGCGCCAGCAGTGGGGAAGGCGGGAGCCGGACCGGGGAGCTGTTTTTT. This gives the protein CASSGEGGSRTGELFF.

The rearrangement uses TRBV7-9 and TRBJ1-3; D is undetermined. The CDR3 sequence is 10 residues long. The germline V gene encodes CDR1 SEHNR and CDR2 FQNEAQ (reference sequence). Between the trimmed V and J ends, which lost 5 bases and 8 bases, there was a span of 4 bases. The DNA for the CDR3 is TGTGCCAGCAGCCCTTACACCATATATTTT. Its protein product is CASSPYTIYF. The full variable domain, its missing parts supplied by reference TRBV7-9 and TRBJ1-3, is DTGVSQNPRHKITKRGQNVTFRCDPISEHNRLYWYRQTLGQGPEFLTYFQNEAQLEKSRLLSDRFSAERPKGSFSTLEIQRTEQGDSAMYLCASSPYTIYFGEGSWLTVV.

At least ten counts were recorded for this clonotype. This chain joins TRBV5-6 and TRBJ2-7; D gene unclear. CDR1 is SGHDT and CDR2 is YYEEEE in the germline V gene. The V end was cut by 2 bases, the J end by 2 bases, with 11 bases between. This CDR3 is built from 14 residues. CDR3 sequence (DNA): TGTGCCAGCAGCTTTAGTGCGGTCACCTACGAGCAGTACTTC. Amino acid sequence: CASSFSAVTYEQYF.

This clonotype was seen only a few times. V and J are TRBV28 and TRBJ1-2; D is undetermined. CDR1 and CDR2 (germline): MDHEN, SYDVKM. The CDR3 spans 14 residues. V was cut by 4 bases and J by 5 bases, with 14 bases left in between. The CDR3 region has the DNA TGTGCCAGCAGTTCCTCCATGGTGGGGTATGGCTACACCTTC. Translating gives CASSSSMVGYGYTF.

This clonotype appeared many times. DNA of the CDR3: TGTGCCACCAGTCAGGGATTGACAACTAATGAAAAACTGTTTTTT. It is translated as CATSQGLTTNEKLFF. This chain uses TRBV15 with TRBJ1-4, with D perhaps TRBD1 (5 bases). The CDR3 has 15 residues. The germline V and J ends were trimmed by 6 bases and 0 bases, with 11 bases remaining between them. Germline CDR1 reads LNHNV; CDR2 reads YYDKDF (reference sequence).

As regards this clonotype: A much larger clone sits a single nucleotide away, making a read error possible. The chain combines TRBV28 with TRBJ1-5; D is unclear. The V end was cut by 8 bases, the J end by 1 base, with 12 bases between. Germline values: CDR1 MDHEN, CDR2 SYDVKM. This CDR3 spans 14 amino acids. CDR3: CASGWTGSNQPQHF. CDR3 coding DNA: TGTGCCAGCGGATGGACGGGGAGCAATCAGCCCCAGCATTTT.

This chain links TRBV2 with TRBJ1-1; maybe TRBD1 (5 bases). The CDR3 length is 13 residues. Germline values: CDR1 SNHLY, CDR2 FYNNEI. Between the trimmed V and J ends, which lost 3 bases and 3 bases, there was a span of 8 bases. The CDR3 here is CASSDGAHTEAFF. Here the CDR3 DNA reads TGTGCCAGCAGTGATGGGGCGCACACTGAAGCTTTCTTT.

This clonotype has at least ten counts. This chain's CDR3 is CASTHLPGEVADTQYF. In DNA, the CDR3 is TGCGCCAGCACCCATCTACCGGGAGAGGTCGCGGATACGCAGTATTTT. This rearrangement joins TRBV5-1 to TRBJ2-3; weak D call: TRBD2 (6 bases). With 6 bases removed from V and 6 bases from J, the gap between germline ends came to 23 bases. Germline values: CDR1 SGHRS, CDR2 YFSETQ. The CDR3 extends over 16 amino acids.

This clonotype was detected many times. This chain connects TRBV12-3 or TRBV12-4 to TRBJ1-1; the D is unclear. V was shortened by 5 bases and J by 4 bases, with 14 bases between the two germline ends. The CDR3 sequence is 14 residues long. The CDR3 coding sequence is TGTGCCAGCAGTGTCGGGAGCTCGGTCACTGAAGCTTTCTTT. Translated: CASSVGSSVTEAFF.

This clonotype was recorded at least ten times. The J gene is TRBJ1-1, the V gene TRBV15, with D hard to call. This CDR3 contains 14 residues. V shed 0 bases and J shed 2 bases, with 7 bases lying between them. Germline lookup yields CDR1 LNHNV and CDR2 YYDKDF (reference sequence). The CDR3 nucleotides read TGTGCCACCAGCAGAGAACGGAGAAACACTGAAGCTTTCTTT. The encoded protein is CATSRERRNTEAFF.